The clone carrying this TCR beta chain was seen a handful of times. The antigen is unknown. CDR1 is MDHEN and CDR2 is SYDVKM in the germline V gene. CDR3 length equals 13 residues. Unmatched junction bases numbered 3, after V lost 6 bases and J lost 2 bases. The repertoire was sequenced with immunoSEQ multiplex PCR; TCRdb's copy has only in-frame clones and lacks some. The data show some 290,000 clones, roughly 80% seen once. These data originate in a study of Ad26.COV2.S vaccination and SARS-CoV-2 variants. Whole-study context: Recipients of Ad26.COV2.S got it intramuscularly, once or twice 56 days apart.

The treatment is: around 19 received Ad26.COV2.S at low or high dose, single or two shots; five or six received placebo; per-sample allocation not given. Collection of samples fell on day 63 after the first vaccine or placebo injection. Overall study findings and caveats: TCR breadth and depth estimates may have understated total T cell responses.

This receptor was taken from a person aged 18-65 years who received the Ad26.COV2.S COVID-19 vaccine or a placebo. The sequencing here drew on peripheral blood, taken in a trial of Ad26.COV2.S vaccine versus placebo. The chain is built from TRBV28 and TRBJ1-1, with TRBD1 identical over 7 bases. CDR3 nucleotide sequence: TGTGCCAGCAGGGGACAGATAAACACTGAAGCTTTCTTT. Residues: CASRGQINTEAFF.